This TCR beta chain was identified in a study of shared clonotypes between healthy human individuals. Study background: In total, the donors were two women and a few men aged 18 to 49. Researchers assigned three CD4 naive, three CD4 memory, two CD8 naive and one CD8 memory plate to each donor.

TCRdb keeps only in-frame clones here, not all; method: immunoSEQ multiplex PCR. This table has a few million clones, around 93% appearing once. Terminally differentiated effector memory CD45RA+ cells were excluded from the naive CD8 cells, which were CD45RO-negative and positively selected for CCR7. The V and J ends lost 8 bases and 10 bases respectively, with 9 bases between them. From germline, CDR1 is SEHNR and CDR2 FQNEAQ (reference sequence). The CDR3 runs to 10 residues. Sample: naive CD8+ T cells from PBMCs. The chain joins TRBV7-9 to TRBJ2-1; possibly TRBD2 for D (5 bases). The source is a man between 18 and 35 years old in good health. Some clones in this sample may be carry-over from other donors' samples. The CDR3 loop reads CASREGEQFF. CDR3 nucleotide sequence: TGTGCCAGCCGCGAGGGCGAGCAGTTCTTC.